This TCR beta chain is from a study of cytomegalovirus exposure and HLA in healthy donors. Study-level results: Highly shared variants forming one cluster were likely a sequencing artifact.

Primers for the PCR totalled 60 Vbeta and 13 Jbeta. The data were produced by immunoSEQ multiplex PCR, yet TCRdb's version contains in-frame clones alone and is incomplete. The sample holds around 130,000 clones, about four fifths seen once. Remarks on this clone: Its antigen remains unidentified.

The CDR3 spans 13 residues. The V gene's germline CDR1 is MNHNS and CDR2 SASEGT. Trimming took 6 bases from V and 2 from J, leaving 8 bases between them. The specimen sequenced was PBMCs. This receptor was identified in a woman aged 18-29 years in good health and CMV-seronegative. This chain uses TRBV6-1 with TRBJ2-1; D perhaps matches TRBD1 (6 bases). The CDR3 region is CASRDSPYNEQFF. The CDR3 DNA is TGTGCCAGCAGGGACAGTCCCTACAATGAGCAGTTCTTC.